This record covers a single T cell receptor beta chain. This specimen belongs to a study of blood T cell repertoires in COVID-19. Study-level background: The study drew acute and convalescent COVID-19 samples from the United States, Italy and Spain.

Study members were between about 18 and 90 years old and lived in 20 to 30 US regions. Either two negative PCRs, clearance, or symptom resolution qualified Cohort 3 donors as recovered. The authors' processing: Counts of nucleated cells, estimated from reference gene primer amplification, were obtained. The assay was immunoSEQ multiplex PCR, and TCRdb's table has in-frame clones only and misses some. That table is the source of V, J and clone size, and D and trimming were worked out from the DNA. Counted here are about 400,000 clones, approximately 90% occurring once; the ten biggest clones make up roughly 10%. This CDR3 is 14 amino acids long. Germline CDR1 is LGHNA and CDR2 is YNFKEQ. V was pared by 0 bases and J by 5 bases, with 10 bases between.

J is TRBJ1-1 and V is TRBV4-2; D gene uncertain. The source is a woman aged 45-65 years who had recovered from COVID-19. The material sequenced was PBMCs or T cells enriched from blood (not recorded which). The CDR3 here is CASSQDRDLTEAFF. In DNA form, the CDR3 reads TGTGCCAGCAGCCAAGATCGGGATTTGACTGAAGCTTTCTTT.